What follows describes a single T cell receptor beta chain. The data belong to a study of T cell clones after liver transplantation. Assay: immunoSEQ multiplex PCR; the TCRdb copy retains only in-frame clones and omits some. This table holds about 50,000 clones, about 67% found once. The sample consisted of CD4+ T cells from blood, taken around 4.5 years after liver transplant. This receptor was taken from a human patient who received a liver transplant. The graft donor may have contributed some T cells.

The CDR3 nucleotides read TGTGCCAGCAGTTTATCGACGAACATTCAGTACTTC. Protein: CASSLSTNIQYF. This chain uses TRBV28 with TRBJ2-4; D not resolved. Trimming stripped 1 base from V and 7 bases from J, with 5 bases between. CDR1 is MDHEN and CDR2 is SYDVKM in the germline V gene. This CDR3 comprises 12 residues. The full variable domain, rest sourced from reference TRBV28 and TRBJ2-4, is DVKVTQSSRYLVKRTGEKVFLECVQDMDHENMFWYRQDPGLGLRLIYFSYDVKMKEKGDIPEGYSVSREKKERFSLILESASTNQTSMYLCASSLSTNIQYFGAGTRLSVL.